This T cell receptor beta chain was recovered during a study of shared clonotypes between healthy human individuals (dated by TCRdb to about 2020). General notes on the study: The cohort included a few men and a couple of women between 18 and 49 years of age. Leukapheresis yielded between about 0.9 and 10 billion PBMCs per donor. Different laboratories and diverse techniques were used to prepare libraries and sequence TCR repertoires, to increase sequencing depth and limit assay-specific biases. The study deeply sequenced blood TCR repertoires of five healthy adults to estimate repertoire size and the extent of clonotype sharing between individuals. For each donor, three plates each were used for CD4 naive and CD4 memory, two plates were used for CD8 naive, and one plate was used for CD8 memory.

V is pared back by 8 bases and J by 4 bases, with 9 bases lying between the germline termini. Counted from cysteine to phenylalanine, this CDR3 has 12 amino acids. Only the CDR3 DNA stays, 36 bases, in frame from base 1. As encoded in the germline V gene, CDR1 is MDHEN while CDR2 is SYDVKM. TCR CDR3 regions were amplified from genomic DNA by multiplex PCR using the deep immunoSEQ assay. Genomic DNA extracted from each cell subset was distributed evenly over all wells of several immunoSEQ 96-well plates, and each plate served as one replicate. For sorted subsets, approximately 200 ng of genomic DNA, equivalent to 25,000 to 35,000 T cell genomes, went into each replicate PCR. The purified libraries were quantified using a Qubit 3.0 fluorometer, sized with a Bioanalyzer 2100, and then quantified again using the KAPA Library Quantification kit. Each immunoSEQ 96-well plate was sequenced on its own single-read 150-cycle Illumina NextSeq 550 flow cell. In the paper's pipeline: Because the immunoSEQ output held only junctional sequences and lacked quality scores, the filtering could not match the filtering applied to full-length reads. To assign V/J genes and CDR3, sequences were annotated using PyIR, a Python wrapper for IgBLAST v1.9, with IMGT germline references. Any read was removed if the V/J assignment was weak (E-value above 1e-6), the CDR3 was missing, or the read contained stop codons, out-of-frame junctions, or ambiguous translated residues. V3J clonotypes were defined as sequences sharing an identical inferred V gene, J gene, and CDR3 amino acid sequence. Percentage overlap between repertoires was calculated by dividing the number of shared unique clonotypes by the size of the smaller repertoire. RTK rarefaction, the Chao1 estimator, and Recon v2.1 estimates of unobserved clonotypes were used to assess repertoire richness. Generation probabilities for all TCRbeta clonotypes obtained by the gDNA method from a handful of donors were computed using OLGA. TCRdb carries this immuneACCESS record with in-frame sequences only. Its versions omit some clonotypes, under half of them owing to an unresolved V gene in the studies checked, with the rest unexplained. V, J and clone size derive from that table, while D and trimming were established from the DNA sequence. This sample comprises under 600,000 clones, 90% to 97% of them detected only once. About 0.067% of the sample is held by the ten biggest clonotypes.

Findings and caveats that apply to the study as a whole: Rarefaction of sorted-subset datasets indicated incomplete sequencing despite the large sequencing depth. Compared with non-shared clonotypes, the clonotypes found in all four sorted-subset donors had higher generation probabilities. When a handful of donors were compared, the shared fraction of clonotypes was 5% to 6.5% for naive CD4, approximately 3.5% for naive CD8, roughly 2.3% for memory CD4, and around 0.37% for memory CD8. The small number of donors limited the genetic and exposure-history diversity represented. Pairwise subsampling led to the expectation that sequencing depth would affect the degree of clonotype sharing among donors. Only blood was sampled, and tissue TCR repertoires likely differ from those in blood. Estimated clonotype richness was generally larger for naive than for memory subsets.

The donors were healthy, HIV-negative adults with no recently reported acute infections or vaccinations. Every donor was a Caucasian adult residing in Nashville, Tennessee, USA. CD4+ T cells were enriched through magnetic negative selection, after which naive cells were positively selected on CD45RA and the remaining negative fraction served as the memory subset. After blood collection by leukapheresis, PBMCs were isolated using Ficoll-Histopaque density gradient centrifugation and then cryopreserved in the vapor phase of liquid nitrogen. Analytical flow cytometry was used to check the purity and quantity of every magnetically sorted T cell population. Each sorted fraction had its genomic DNA isolated and then quantified by UV absorbance on a Nanodrop 2000c. About this clone itself: Its binding antigen is unknown. Base quality data are lacking; no much larger clone is found one base away.

Recombination joined TRBV28 with TRBJ1-3; no D gene call is confident. The TCR sequence derives from a woman under 40 in good health. What was sequenced was naive CD4+ T cells sorted from blood. The cell subset or site label of this sample denotes: CD45RA+ positively selected. The CDR3 has the sequence CASGMGGNTIYF. The sequence in DNA is TGTGCCAGCGGGATGGGAGGAAACACCATATATTTT.